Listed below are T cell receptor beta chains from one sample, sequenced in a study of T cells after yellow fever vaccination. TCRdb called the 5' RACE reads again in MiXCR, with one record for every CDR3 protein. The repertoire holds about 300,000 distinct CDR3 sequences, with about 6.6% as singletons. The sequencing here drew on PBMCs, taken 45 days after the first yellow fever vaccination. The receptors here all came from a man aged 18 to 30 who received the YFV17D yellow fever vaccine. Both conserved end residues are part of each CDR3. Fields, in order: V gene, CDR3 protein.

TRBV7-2 CASRARGGSYGYTF
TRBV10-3 CAISEPGGSSYNEQFF
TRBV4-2 CASSQESAVYNEQFF
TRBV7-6 CASSLTTGTAFGGTQYF
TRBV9 CASSVAGGLQETQYF
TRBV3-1 CASSQVTRKETQYF
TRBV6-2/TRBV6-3 CASSYLGPLNYGYTF
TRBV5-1 CASSLGVAGGEQFF
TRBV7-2 CASSSRTGTREETQYF
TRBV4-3 CASSPLVGAGTTF
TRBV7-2 CASSLDGRSYEQYF
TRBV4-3 CASSQDGGRNTEAFF
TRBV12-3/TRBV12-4 CASSRGIADQETQYF
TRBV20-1 CSARDLTAGLSSNQPQHF
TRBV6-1 CASSHMATGVGNSPLHF
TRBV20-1 CSASAGDGETQYF
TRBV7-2 CASGLNGDLDTQYF
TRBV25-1 CASSEEWGYGYTF
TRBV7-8 CASSTGTASGNEQFF
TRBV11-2 CASSPIPDTQYF
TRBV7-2 CASKAGGPSETQYF
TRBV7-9 CASRPDSQETQYF
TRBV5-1 CASSWTSGERGEQFF
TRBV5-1 CASSLKDRAADTQYF
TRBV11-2 CASSSRAGEQYF
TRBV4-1 CASSQTGVGQPQHF
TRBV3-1 CASSQGWDRDTDTQYF
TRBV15 CATSGLAGDNYNEQFF
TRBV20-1 CSASPDIPGNTIYF
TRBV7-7 CASSLEASGQETQYF
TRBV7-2 CASSPISPILFF
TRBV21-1 CASSPPARELTGELFF
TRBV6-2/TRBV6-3 CASSYSRSGVNTEAFF
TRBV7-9 CASSLADRGHSNQPQHF
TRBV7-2 CASSPRLGGNEQFF
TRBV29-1 CSARQGDYGYTF
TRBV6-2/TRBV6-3 CASSSGSDTQYF
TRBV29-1 CSVEDSLGVGGGEQFF
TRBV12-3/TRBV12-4 CASRPGQGVPTIYF
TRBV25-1 CASNAPFGQAMDEQFF
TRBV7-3 CASSPLGQGANEQFF
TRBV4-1 CASSPRNDRHLNTEAFF
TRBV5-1 CASSEPANTEAFF
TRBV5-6 CASRPSPNTEAFF
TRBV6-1 CATTRGGTGGNTIYF
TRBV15 CATSREVNYGYTF